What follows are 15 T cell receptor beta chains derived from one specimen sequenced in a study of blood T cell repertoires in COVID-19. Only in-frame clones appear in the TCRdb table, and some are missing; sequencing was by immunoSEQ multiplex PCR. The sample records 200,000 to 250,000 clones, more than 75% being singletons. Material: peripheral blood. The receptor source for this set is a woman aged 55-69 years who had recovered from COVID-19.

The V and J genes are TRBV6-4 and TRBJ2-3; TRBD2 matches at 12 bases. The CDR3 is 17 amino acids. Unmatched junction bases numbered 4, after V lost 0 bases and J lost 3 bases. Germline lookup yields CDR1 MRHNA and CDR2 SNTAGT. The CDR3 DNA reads TGTGCCAGCAGTGACTCGCCTAGCGGGGGGGGAACAGATACGCAGTATTTT. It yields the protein CASSDSPSGGGTDTQYF.

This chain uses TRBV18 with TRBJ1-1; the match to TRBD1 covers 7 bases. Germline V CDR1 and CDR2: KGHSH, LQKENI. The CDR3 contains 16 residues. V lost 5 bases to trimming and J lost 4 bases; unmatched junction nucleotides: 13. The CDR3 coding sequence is TGTGCCAGCTCAACCCGGGACAGCGCATCGGGCACTGAAGCTTTCTTT. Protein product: CASSTRDSASGTEAFF. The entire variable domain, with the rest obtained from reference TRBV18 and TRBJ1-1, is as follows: NAGVMQNPRHLVRRRGQEARLRCSPMKGHSHVYWYRQLPEEGLKFMVYLQKENIIDESGMPKERFSAEFPKEGPSILRIQQVVRGDSAAYFCASSTRDSASGTEAFFGQGTRLTVV.

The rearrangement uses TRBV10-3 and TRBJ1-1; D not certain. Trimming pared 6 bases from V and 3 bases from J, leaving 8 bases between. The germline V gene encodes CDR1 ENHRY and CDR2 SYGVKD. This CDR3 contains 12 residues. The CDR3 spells CAIRVSDTEAFF. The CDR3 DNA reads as TGTGCCATCAGGGTCTCGGACACTGAAGCTTTCTTT.

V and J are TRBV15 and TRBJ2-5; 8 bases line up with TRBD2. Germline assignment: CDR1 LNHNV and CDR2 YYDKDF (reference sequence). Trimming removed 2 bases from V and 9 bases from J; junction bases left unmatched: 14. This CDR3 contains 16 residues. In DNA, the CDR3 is TGTGCCACCAGCAGAAGGACTAGCTGGACTCTTGGGGCCCAGTACTTC. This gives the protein CATSRRTSWTLGAQYF. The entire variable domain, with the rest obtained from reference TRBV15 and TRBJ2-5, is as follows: DAMVIQNPRYQVTQFGKPVTLSCSQTLNHNVMYWYQQKSSQAPKLLFHYYDKDFNNEADTPDNFQSRRPNTSFCFLDIRSPGLGDTAMYLCATSRRTSWTLGAQYFGPGTRLLVL.

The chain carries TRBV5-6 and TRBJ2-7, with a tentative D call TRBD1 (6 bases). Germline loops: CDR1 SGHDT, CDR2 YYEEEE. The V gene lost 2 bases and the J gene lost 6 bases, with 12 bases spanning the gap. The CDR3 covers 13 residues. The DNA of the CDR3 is TGTGCCAGCAGCTTTCACAGGGTCAGCGAGCAGTACTTC. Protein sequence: CASSFHRVSEQYF.

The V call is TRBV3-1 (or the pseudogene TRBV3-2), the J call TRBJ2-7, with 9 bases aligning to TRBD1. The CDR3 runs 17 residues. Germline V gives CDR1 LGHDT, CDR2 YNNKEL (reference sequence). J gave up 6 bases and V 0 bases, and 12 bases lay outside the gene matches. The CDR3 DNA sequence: TGTGCCAGCAGCCAAGATCACCCGGGACAGGGTATAAGCGAGCAGTACTTC. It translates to CASSQDHPGQGISEQYF.

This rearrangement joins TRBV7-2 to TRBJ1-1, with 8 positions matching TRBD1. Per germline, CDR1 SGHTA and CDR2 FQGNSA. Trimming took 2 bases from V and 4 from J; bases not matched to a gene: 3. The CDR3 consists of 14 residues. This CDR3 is CASSLQGTGTEAFF. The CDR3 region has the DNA TGTGCCAGCAGCTTACAGGGGACAGGCACTGAAGCTTTCTTT.

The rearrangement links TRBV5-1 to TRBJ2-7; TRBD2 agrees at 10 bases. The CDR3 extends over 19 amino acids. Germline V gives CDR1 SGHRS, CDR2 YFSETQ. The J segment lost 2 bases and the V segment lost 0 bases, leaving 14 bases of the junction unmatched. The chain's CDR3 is CASSLDRTSGSPSPYEQYF. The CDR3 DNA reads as TGCGCCAGCAGCTTGGATCGGACTAGCGGCTCCCCTTCTCCCTACGAGCAGTACTTC.

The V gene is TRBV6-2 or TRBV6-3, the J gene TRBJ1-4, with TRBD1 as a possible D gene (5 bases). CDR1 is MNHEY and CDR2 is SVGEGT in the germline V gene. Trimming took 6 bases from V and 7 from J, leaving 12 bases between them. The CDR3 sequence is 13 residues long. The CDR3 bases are TGTGCCAGCAGCCTAGACAGTCCTGAAAAACTGTTTTTT. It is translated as CASSLDSPEKLFF.

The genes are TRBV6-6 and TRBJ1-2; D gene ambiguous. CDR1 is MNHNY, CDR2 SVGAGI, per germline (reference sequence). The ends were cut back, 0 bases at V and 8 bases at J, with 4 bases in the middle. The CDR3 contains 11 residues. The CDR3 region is CASSYSEGYTF. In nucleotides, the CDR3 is TGTGCCAGCAGTTACTCAGAGGGCTACACCTTC.

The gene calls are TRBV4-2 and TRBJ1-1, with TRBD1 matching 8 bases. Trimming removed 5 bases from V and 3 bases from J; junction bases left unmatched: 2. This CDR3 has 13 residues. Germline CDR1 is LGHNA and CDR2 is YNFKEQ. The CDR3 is CASSGQGDTEAFF. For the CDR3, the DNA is TGTGCCAGCAGCGGACAGGGCGACACTGAAGCTTTCTTT.

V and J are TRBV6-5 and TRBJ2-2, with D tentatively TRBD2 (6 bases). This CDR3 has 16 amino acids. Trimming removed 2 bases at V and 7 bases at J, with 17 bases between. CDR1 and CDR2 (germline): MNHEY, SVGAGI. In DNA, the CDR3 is TGTGCCAGCAGTTACGGCGGGGCCACCTCTGACGGGGAGCTGTTTTTT. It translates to CASSYGGATSDGELFF.

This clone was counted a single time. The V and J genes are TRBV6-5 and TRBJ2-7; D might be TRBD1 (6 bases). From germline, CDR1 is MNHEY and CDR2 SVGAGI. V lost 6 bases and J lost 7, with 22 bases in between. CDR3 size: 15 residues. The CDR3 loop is CASRGTWGRGREQYF. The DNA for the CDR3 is TGTGCCAGCAGAGGAACGTGGGGCAGGGGTCGAGAGCAGTACTTC.

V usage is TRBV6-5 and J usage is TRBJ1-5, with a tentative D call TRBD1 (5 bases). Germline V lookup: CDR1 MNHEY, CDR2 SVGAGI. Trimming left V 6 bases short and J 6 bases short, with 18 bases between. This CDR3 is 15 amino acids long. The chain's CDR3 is CASSRDRAGAQPQHF. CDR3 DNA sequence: TGTGCCAGCAGCCGGGACCGCGCGGGAGCTCAGCCCCAGCATTTT.

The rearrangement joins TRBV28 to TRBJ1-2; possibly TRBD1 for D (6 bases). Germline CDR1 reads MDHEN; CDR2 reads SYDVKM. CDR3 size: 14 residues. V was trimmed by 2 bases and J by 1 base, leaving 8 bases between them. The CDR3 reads CASSLGQFNYGYTF. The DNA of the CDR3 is TGTGCCAGCAGTTTAGGACAGTTTAACTATGGCTACACCTTC.